What follows is one T cell receptor (beta chain) and its context. This clonotype turned up a few times. Its antigen is unknown. There are no base qualities to consult, and no much larger clone falls within one base. The sequencer listed for this sample is Illumina NovaSeq 6000. Using 5'RACE with constant-segment primers, TCRalpha and TCRbeta cDNA libraries were constructed, with sample barcodes and unique molecular identifiers added in the process. Trizol reagent was used to extract RNA from every sample. Libraries were amplified in two PCR steps, with a second sample barcode and Illumina TruSeq adapters added in the second step. Sequencing of libraries was performed on an Illumina NovaSeq with 2 x 150 bp paired-end reads. The authors processed their data as follows. With migec v1.2.7, reads were demultiplexed and then collapsed into UMI-guided consensus sequences. Using mixcr v2.1.11, the UMI consensuses were aligned to TRA and TRB V and J templates and assembled into clonotypes. A clonotype was counted as expanded or contracted only if both edgeR and NoisET called the change significant, with noise models trained on biological replicates. For edgeR calls, the thresholds were a false discovery rate-adjusted p below 0.01 and a log2 fold-change of 1. PCA with hierarchical clustering of max-normalized trajectories of the 1000 most abundant clonotypes was used as exploratory dynamics analysis. Separately sequenced CD4+ and CD8+ repertoires were used to assign the CD4 or CD8 phenotype of responding clones. Through fastp at Q25 and MiXCR, TCRdb rebuilt clones from the public reads, retaining in-frame beta chains. CDR3 protein sequences are deduplicated, and each keeps its most common genes and DNA. The authors' filters were not applied to this entry. This sample has about 300,000 distinct CDR3 sequences in its table, and roughly a fifth of those were observed once. Around 21% of the sample belongs to the ten largest clones.

This sample is drawn from a study of T-cell memory formation after mild COVID-19 (dated by TCRdb to about 2021). Regarding the study in general: Most TCR sequence clusters were specific to one of the two donors. Longitudinal TCRalpha and TCRbeta repertoire sequencing tracked T-cell clones expanding and contracting after mild COVID-19 in a couple of donors. Two young, previously healthy adult volunteers made up the cohort, one male and one female. What the work shows at the level of the full study, not this receptor alone: Only a couple of mild cases were covered in the study, and larger cohorts including severe cases with pre-infection samples were considered necessary. SARS-CoV-2 specificity of the second-wave clones peaking on day 37 was not confirmed. The detection of some responding clones in pre-infection memory suggests that pre-existing cross-reactive memory T cells joined the SARS-CoV-2 response. Contracting CD4+ clones turned up mainly in the CM and EM memory subsets, whereas EMRA was where CD8+ clones were enriched. Clones that contracted from day 15 to 85 showed balanced CD4/CD8 phenotypes, whereas a second wave of clones that expanded from day 15 to 37 leaned towards CD4+.

PBMCs were isolated by Ficoll-Paque density gradient centrifugation. As encoded in the germline V gene, CDR1 is SGHTA while CDR2 is FQGNSA. The V end gives up 0 bases and the J end 12 bases, leaving 1 base in the junction not matched to a gene. The CDR3 runs 12 amino acids, cysteine and phenylalanine included. The only DNA kept is the CDR3, 36 bases in frame from the first base. The sequence was obtained from a man between 18 and 29 years old who had mild COVID-19 (a few samples of this study predate the infection). The sample titles of this study are shuffled in the database, so cell type and time point are left out; the donor was told from shared clones. Sequenced: PBMCs or a T cell subset sorted from them (not recorded which). Recombination joined TRBV7-2 with TRBJ2-1, with 8 junctional bases fitting TRBD1. The bases are TGTGCCAGCAGCTTAGCACAGGGGGTGCAGTTCTTC. Its amino acids are CASSLAQGVQFF. Supplemented by the reference TRBV7-2 and TRBJ2-1 proteins around the CDR3, the complete variable domain is GAGVSQSPSNKVTEKGKDVELRCDPISGHTALYWYRQSLGQGLEFLIYFQGNSAPDKSGLPSDRFSAERTGGSVSTLTIQRTQQEDSAVYLCASSLAQGVQFFGPGTRLTVL.